Shown below are 25 T cell receptor beta chains from a single sample sequenced in a study of blood T cell repertoires in COVID-19. The method was immunoSEQ multiplex PCR; TCRdb's version includes in-frame clones alone and lacks a portion of them. The data contain 250,000 or so clones, about 85% of them singletons. Sequencing was performed on PBMCs or T cells enriched from blood (not recorded which). These receptors were obtained from a woman in her 50s who had been exposed to COVID-19.

The chain couples TRBV18 to TRBJ2-1; D might be TRBD2 (5 bases). CDR1 and CDR2 (germline): KGHSH, LQKENI. V dropped 1 base and J dropped 10 bases, with 8 bases sitting between them. The CDR3 sequence is 12 residues long. As DNA, the CDR3 is TGTGCCAGCTCACCACGGGGAGAGGAGCAGTTCTTC. Translating gives CASSPRGEEQFF.

Only one count was recorded for this clone. V and J are TRBV14 and TRBJ2-5; a weak D match, TRBD1 (6 bases). With 1 base removed from V and 0 bases from J, the gap between germline ends came to 12 bases. Germline CDR1 and CDR2: SGHDN and FVKESK. This CDR3 has 16 residues. CDR3 sequence: CASSQVGARYQETQYF. DNA for the CDR3: TGTGCCAGCAGCCAAGTGGGGGCGCGGTACCAAGAGACCCAGTACTTC.

V usage is TRBV13 and J usage is TRBJ1-6, with 10 bases matching TRBD1. The CDR3 totals 15 residues. The germline V gene encodes CDR1 PRHDT and CDR2 FYEKMQ (reference sequence). Trimming removed 5 bases from V and 7 bases from J; junction bases left unmatched: 5. Written as DNA, the CDR3 is TGTGCCAGCAGCACACGGGACAGGGGAAATTCACCCCTCCACTTT. Its translation is CASSTRDRGNSPLHF.

The CDR3: CASSIAAGGHGYTF. The DNA of the CDR3 is TGCGCCAGCAGCATAGCCGCTGGCGGGCATGGCTACACCTTC. This sequence joins TRBV5-1 and TRBJ1-2; D is unresolved. Germline CDR1 is SGHRS and CDR2 is YFSETQ. With 4 bases removed from V and 6 bases from J, the gap between germline ends came to 16 bases. This CDR3 contains 14 residues.

The chain recombines TRBV5-4 with TRBJ1-1; no clear D. The CDR3 has 12 residues. CDR1 is SGHNT, CDR2 YYREEE, per germline (reference sequence). V lost 4 bases, J lost 8 bases, and 12 bases lay in between. This CDR3 reads CASSPWATEAFF. Written as DNA, the CDR3 is TGTGCCAGCAGCCCTTGGGCCACCGAAGCTTTCTTT.

The chain joins TRBV7-9 to TRBJ1-2, with a weak D call TRBD1 (6 bases). CDR1 SEHNR and CDR2 FQNEAQ come from the germline V gene (reference sequence). The V end lost 4 bases, the J end lost 5 bases, and 8 bases lay between the germline ends. The CDR3 contains 12 residues. For the CDR3, the DNA is TGTGCCAGCAGCTCCGGACAGTATGGCTACACCTTC. Translated: CASSSGQYGYTF.

This chain connects TRBV3-1 (or the pseudogene TRBV3-2) to TRBJ2-4; D is unclear. CDR1 is LGHDT, CDR2 YNNKEL, per germline (reference sequence). This CDR3 has 12 residues. Trimming took off 4 bases at V and 7 bases at J, with 8 bases between the two ends. In DNA form, the CDR3 reads TGTGCCAGCAGCCTGGAGTCGAACATTCAGTACTTC. Encoded protein: CASSLESNIQYF.

The genes are TRBV4-2 and TRBJ2-1; TRBD1 aligns across 7 bases. J gave up 15 bases and V 1 base, and 9 bases lay outside the gene matches. The CDR3 sequence is 13 residues long. CDR1 is LGHNA and CDR2 is YNFKEQ in the germline V gene. This CDR3 is CASSQVEGTVLFF. The CDR3 DNA reads as TGTGCCAGCAGCCAAGTTGAAGGGACAGTGCTGTTCTTC.

The chain links TRBV25-1 to TRBJ1-1, with D perhaps TRBD1 (5 bases). The CDR3 runs to 15 residues. CDR1 and CDR2 (germline): MGHDK, SYGVNS. V gave up 4 bases and J gave up 0 bases, with 12 bases separating them. The CDR3 spells CASSGGGIMNTEAFF. As DNA, the CDR3 is TGTGCCAGCAGTGGGGGGGGGATAATGAACACTGAAGCTTTCTTT.

The V and J genes are TRBV10-2 and TRBJ2-1, with TRBD2 matching 10 bases. V lost 7 bases and J lost 9; bases outside the gene matches: 12. Germline CDR1 is WSHSY and CDR2 is SAAADI. This CDR3 is 15 amino acids long. The CDR3 nucleotides read TGCGCCAGCACCCCCAGCGGGGGGGCCGTCAGTGAGCAGTTCTTC. This encodes CASTPSGGAVSEQFF.

The rearrangement links TRBV30 to TRBJ1-6, with unresolved D. Trimming shortened V by 2 bases and J by 0 bases, and 8 bases separated the two germline ends. CDR1 GTSNPN and CDR2 SVGIG come from the germline V gene (reference sequence). The CDR3 covers 15 residues. The DNA of the CDR3 is TGTGCCTGGAGTAAAGAGGTCTCCTATAATTCACCCCTCCACTTT. Its protein is CAWSKEVSYNSPLHF.

This chain joins TRBV15 and TRBJ2-2; unclear D gene. V lost 5 bases to trimming and J lost 0 bases, with 10 bases between them. This CDR3 is 15 amino acids long. Germline V gene lookup returns CDR1 LNHNV and CDR2 YYDKDF (reference sequence). In DNA, the CDR3 is TGTGCCACCAGCCCAATGCCTACGAACACCGGGGAGCTGTTTTTT. The encoded protein is CATSPMPTNTGELFF.

The chain employs TRBV29-1 and TRBJ2-3; 7 bases line up with TRBD1. From germline, CDR1 is SQVTM and CDR2 ANQGSEA. V was pared by 5 bases and J by 2 bases, with 13 bases of the junction left unmatched. The CDR3 extends over 16 amino acids. DNA for the CDR3: TGCAGCGTTAACGGACAGGCCACAGCTACCACAGATACGCAGTATTTT. It yields the protein CSVNGQATATTDTQYF.

The chain employs TRBV29-1 and TRBJ1-2; weak D call: TRBD1 (6 bases). Germline V CDR1 and CDR2: SQVTM, ANQGSEA. V was pared by 7 bases and J by 6 bases, with 15 bases between. The CDR3 runs 12 residues. DNA for the CDR3: TGCAGCGATAGGACGACAGGCAATGGCTACACCTTC. Encoded protein: CSDRTTGNGYTF.

This chain connects TRBV3-1 (or the pseudogene TRBV3-2) to TRBJ2-2; 7 bases are a match to TRBD2. The V and J ends lost 0 bases and 1 base, in that order; junction bases with no gene match: 5. The CDR3 loop spans 17 amino acids. Germline values: CDR1 LGHDT, CDR2 YNNKEL (reference sequence). The CDR3 DNA is TGTGCCAGCAGCCAAGATCCAACTAGCGAGAACACCGGGGAGCTGTTTTTT. Translating it yields CASSQDPTSENTGELFF.

The V gene is TRBV7-2, the J gene TRBJ2-4, with 11 bases identical to TRBD1. V lost 3 bases to trimming and J lost 6 bases; unmatched junction nucleotides: 4. This CDR3 comprises 15 residues. Germline values: CDR1 SGHTA, CDR2 FQGNSA. The CDR3 region is CASSFTGQGGNIQYF. CDR3 in DNA: TGTGCCAGCAGCTTCACGGGACAGGGGGGAAACATTCAGTACTTC.

The DNA for the CDR3 is TGCGCCAGCAGCACCGGCGGCGAGCAGTACTTC. This translates into CASSTGGEQYF. The chain employs TRBV5-1 and TRBJ2-7; D unclear. Germline CDR1 and CDR2: SGHRS and YFSETQ. V dropped 4 bases and J dropped 6 bases, with 8 bases sitting between them. The length of the CDR3 is 11 residues.

The chain couples TRBV6-2 or TRBV6-3 to TRBJ2-7; TRBD2 is a possible D gene (5 bases). V lost 2 bases to trimming and J lost 6 bases, with 14 bases between them. The CDR3 consists of 14 residues. CDR1 and CDR2 (germline): MNHEY, SVGEGT. The CDR3 reads CASSYAADSLEQYF. The CDR3 DNA reads TGTGCCAGCAGTTACGCGGCGGACTCCCTCGAGCAGTACTTC.

In its sample, this clone was seen once. For the CDR3, the DNA is TGTGCCACCAGCAGACATTTGGGACAGGGGGCAGATACGCAGTATTTT. Protein: CATSRHLGQGADTQYF. This sequence joins TRBV15 and TRBJ2-3; 11 nucleotides agree with TRBD1. After removal of 2 bases from V and 4 bases from J, the junction contained 5 bases not matched to a gene. The CDR3 has 16 amino acids. In germline, CDR1 is LNHNV, CDR2 YYDKDF (reference sequence).

The V call is TRBV7-9, the J call TRBJ2-4, with D tentatively TRBD2 (6 bases). This CDR3 is 15 amino acids long. V dropped 4 bases and J dropped 0 bases, with 10 bases sitting between them. Germline loops: CDR1 SEHNR, CDR2 FQNEAQ (reference sequence). The CDR3 loop reads CASSSGLLAKNIQYF. The CDR3 nucleotides read TGTGCCAGCAGCTCGGGACTCCTAGCCAAAAACATTCAGTACTTC.

This chain links TRBV7-9 with TRBJ1-2; a weak D match, TRBD1 (6 bases). This CDR3 is 13 amino acids long. The germline V gene encodes CDR1 SEHNR and CDR2 FQNEAQ (reference sequence). The V end was cut by 0 bases, the J end by 8 bases, with 10 bases between. The CDR3 nucleotides read TGTGCCAGCAGCTTAGCAGGGGGAATGGGCTACACCTTC. Translating it yields CASSLAGGMGYTF.

The chain combines TRBV19 with TRBJ2-6, with TRBD1 matching over 10 bases. This CDR3 comprises 15 residues. The V gene's germline CDR1 is LNHDA and CDR2 SQIVND (reference sequence). J gave up 6 bases and V 6 bases, and 5 bases lay outside the gene matches. The CDR3 sequence: CASRDRGVAANVLTF. DNA of the CDR3: TGTGCCAGTAGGGACAGGGGGGTGGCGGCCAACGTCCTGACTTTC.

The chain recombines TRBV19 with TRBJ2-2; 7 positions match TRBD1. The CDR3 is 18 residues long. V was pared by 2 bases and J by 4 bases, with 13 bases of the junction left unmatched. Germline lookup yields CDR1 LNHDA and CDR2 SQIVND (reference sequence). This CDR3 reads CASSISRKGAGTTGELFF. The CDR3 DNA follows: TGTGCCAGTAGTATATCGAGGAAGGGGGCAGGGACCACCGGGGAGCTGTTTTTT.

This clone was detected a few times. The chain joins TRBV3-1 (or the pseudogene TRBV3-2) to TRBJ1-5, with 7 bases aligning to TRBD1. The CDR3 length is 14 residues. With 4 bases clipped from V and 3 bases from J, the junction kept 3 bases outside the gene matches. Germline-derived CDR1 and CDR2 are LGHDT and YNNKEL (reference sequence). The CDR3 reads CASSRDSNNQPQHF. CDR3 sequence (DNA): TGTGCCAGCAGCCGGGACAGTAACAATCAGCCCCAGCATTTT.

The chain has TRBV29-1 and TRBJ2-1; weak D call: TRBD1 (6 bases). The CDR3 extends over 14 amino acids. Germline assignment: CDR1 SQVTM and CDR2 ANQGSEA. V was shortened by 7 bases and J by 10 bases, with 23 bases between the two germline ends. The CDR3 DNA sequence: TGCAGCGCCGACCCCCCTCCCACAGGGAGCGAGCAGTTCTTC. Translation gives CSADPPPTGSEQFF.